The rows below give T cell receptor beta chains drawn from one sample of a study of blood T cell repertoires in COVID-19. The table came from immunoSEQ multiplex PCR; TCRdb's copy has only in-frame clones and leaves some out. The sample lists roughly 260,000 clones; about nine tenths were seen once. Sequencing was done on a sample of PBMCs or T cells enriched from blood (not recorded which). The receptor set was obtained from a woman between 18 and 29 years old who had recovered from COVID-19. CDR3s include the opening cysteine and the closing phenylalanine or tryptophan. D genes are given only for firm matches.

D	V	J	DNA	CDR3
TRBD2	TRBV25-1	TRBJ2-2	TGTGCCAGCAGTGACGTCGCGGGAGGAGAAACCGGGGAGCTGTTTTTT	CASSDVAGGETGELFF
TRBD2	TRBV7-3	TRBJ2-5	TGTGCCAGCAGCTCCGCGGGCGGGAGAACGGAGACCCAGTACTTC	CASSSAGGRTETQYF
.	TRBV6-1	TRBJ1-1	TGTGCCAGCAGTGAAGGGAGGACAGTCTACACTGAAGCTTTCTTT	CASSEGRTVYTEAFF
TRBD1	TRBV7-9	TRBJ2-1	TGTGCCAGCAGCCCTATGGACAGGGCGGGCTACAATGAGCAGTTCTTC	CASSPMDRAGYNEQFF
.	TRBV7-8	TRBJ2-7	TGTGCCAGCAGCTTACTCGGTCCGGGCTCCTACGAGCAGTACTTC	CASSLLGPGSYEQYF
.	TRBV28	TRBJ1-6	TGTGCCACACGGGGGGGGACCGGTTATAATTCACCCCTCCACTTT	CATRGGTGYNSPLHF
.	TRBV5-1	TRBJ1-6	TGCGCCAGCAGCTTGGGGACAGCGGATTCACCCCTCCACTTT	CASSLGTADSPLHF
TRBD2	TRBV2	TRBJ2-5	TGTGCCAGCACCGGGACTAGCGGGAGGGCCGGAGAGACCCAGTACTTC	CASTGTSGRAGETQYF
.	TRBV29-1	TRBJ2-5	TGCAGCGGAAGACTTCAAGAGACCCAGTACTTC	CSGRLQETQYF
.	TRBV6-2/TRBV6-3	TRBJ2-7	TGTGCCAGCAACCCACTTGGAGGGGGGGCCTACGAGCAGTACTTC	CASNPLGGGAYEQYF